This T cell receptor (beta chain) derives from a study of metastatic and nonmetastatic thyroid tumors. Study in general: It was across blood and tumor or nodule tissue from malignant and benign thyroid patients that repertoires were compared.

This clone was counted ten times or more. Its specificity is not known. Overall study results and limits: Reportedly, malignant thyroid tumors had significantly higher TCR beta diversity than benign nodules, in blood and tumor.

Thyroid surgery was preceded by no treatment in any patient. In the study's own analysis: Clinicopathological groups supplied CDR3 differences that were used to build a distant-metastasis classifier for papillary thyroid cancer. MiXCR was used by TCRdb to re-call the PCR reads. The V and J calls were determined by TCRdb, not by the authors. The data show 15,000 to 20,000 clones, around a fifth seen once. CDR1 and CDR2 (germline): SNHLY, FYNNEI. The CDR3 is made up of 15 amino acids. V lost 3 bases and J lost 5, with 14 bases in between. The V and J genes are TRBV2 and TRBJ2-1, with D unresolved. Sequenced material: tumor tissue. This clonotype was sampled from a female donor with papillary thyroid cancer or a benign thyroid nodule (not recorded which). Some clones in this sample may be carry-over from other donors' samples. CDR3: CASSETRSLNNEQFF. The CDR3 DNA is TGTGCCAGCAGTGAGACAAGAAGCTTGAACAATGAGCAGTTCTTC.